Below are 2 T cell receptor beta chains sequenced from a single sample in a study of T-cell reconstitution after alpha-beta-depleted transplantation in children. For TCRbeta, the library was prepared with unique molecular identifiers. TCRdb passed the PCR reads through MiXCR, listing each CDR3 protein once. The sample has about 490,000 distinct CDR3 sequences, under 12% seen once. The starting material was PBMCs, obtained before TCRalphabeta/CD19-depleted stem cell transplant. These receptors originate from a child younger than 10 with inherited bone marrow failure, due to receive a stem cell transplant.

This clonotype was detected ten times or more. An end of the junction does not agree with germline; a read error may underlie this. This chain joins TRBV4-3 and TRBJ2-7; tentatively, D is TRBD1 (5 bases). The V gene's germline CDR1 is LGHNA and CDR2 YSLEER. CDR3 size: 13 residues. The CDR3 is CASSQDLTGSLAF. Here the CDR3 DNA reads TGCGCCAGCAGCCAAGACCTAACAGGCTCCCTGGCCTTC.

This clonotype was seen at least ten times. The chain has TRBV12-3 or TRBV12-4 and TRBJ2-1; 10 nucleotides line up with TRBD2. Trimming at V came to 3 bases and at J to 7 bases, leaving 6 bases not matched to a gene. The CDR3 has 15 residues. CDR3 bases: TGTGCCAGCAGTTTCTACCTAGCGGGAGAGAATGAGCAGTTCTTC. The encoded protein is CASSFYLAGENEQFF.